The T cell receptor (beta chain) described here comes from a study of regulatory T cells in long-lasting Graves disease. According to the study, TCR beta libraries were built with iRepertoire HTBI primers and CDR3-region Arm-PCR. TCRdb used MiXCR to reprocess the multiplex PCR reads, holding one entry per CDR3 protein. The table shows about 660,000 distinct CDR3 sequences, with 30% occurring only once. Concerning this clonotype: Its cognate antigen is unknown.

Study conclusions and caveats: Repertoires from persistent disease leaned toward TRBV28, TRBJ1-2 and TRBJ2-5. Lower TCR diversity characterized persistent Graves' patients relative to newly diagnosed patients.

The germline V gene has CDR1 LNHDA and CDR2 SQIVND (reference sequence). V was pared by 7 bases and J by 4 bases, with 19 bases between. This CDR3 comprises 15 residues. Time point indicated: persistent/refractory GD, antithyroid drugs over 5 years with positive TRAb. PBMCs provided the RNA from which the TCR library was made. Patients all came to the study from an endocrinology department in Xi'an, China. The material was peripheral blood mononuclear cells (PBMCs), obtained when the disease was refractory, from a patient treated with antithyroid drugs. This TCR was sampled from a female donor with Graves disease. The chain combines TRBV19 with TRBJ1-1, with D unclear. CDR3 residues: CASTDPRGWVTEAFF. For the CDR3, the DNA is TGTGCCAGTACCGACCCCCGGGGATGGGTCACTGAAGCTTTCTTT.